Included here is one T cell receptor (beta chain) sequence, with context. This clonotype has a count of ten or more. Its cognate antigen has yet to be identified. No much larger clonotype is one base removed from it; base qualities were not supplied. The time point label, read with the paper, signifies: newly diagnosed GD, antithyroid drugs for less than 3 months. For both TCR sequencing and RNA sequencing, RNA was extracted from PBMCs using TRIzol. Graves' disease was diagnosed according to American Thyroid Association guidelines. Patients were recruited from an endocrinology department in Xi'an, China. Each patient gave 7 to 9.5 milliliters of peripheral blood, collected in an EDTA anticoagulant tube. Ficoll Paque Plus density gradient separation was used to isolate PBMCs, and no further T cell sorting was done. An Agilent 2100 Bioanalyzer and agarose gel were used to assess RNA quality, and a NanoDrop 2000 was used to measure RNA concentration.

This specimen belongs to a study of regulatory T cells in long-lasting Graves disease listed by TCRdb under 2021. Describing the broader study: In the newly diagnosed Graves' disease group, patients had been taking antithyroid drugs for less than 3 months. Patients with persistent Graves' disease were compared with patients with newly diagnosed Graves' disease using TCR sequencing and RNA sequencing of peripheral blood. The study took place in China and was registered as a clinical trial. TCR sequencing covered roughly 13 persistent and around 20 newly diagnosed Graves' disease patients, about 35 samples in total.

Library method: multiplex PCR. Instrument on record: Illumina HiSeq 4000. CDR3 regions were amplified by Arm-PCR with iRepertoire HTBI primers to construct TCR beta libraries. Gel purification was performed on PCR products prior to sequencing. Concerning the study's data processing: A total of fewer than 65 TRBV and 14 TRBJ segments were identified across samples and were used for gene usage analysis of CDR3 amino acid clonotypes. COPE and FqMerger were used to merge filtered high-quality paired reads into contigs. BLAST was used to align contigs to IMGT TRBV, TRBD and TRBJ reference genes, and CDR3 was defined according to IMGT. Highly expanded clones were defined as clonotypes with a frequency above 0.1%. Repertoire diversity was measured by Shannon entropy, and V-J evenness by the Gini coefficient. A clonotype was considered public if more than one individual shared it. In TCRdb, the public reads were trimmed at Q25 with fastp and aligned with MiXCR, with productive beta chains retained. Every CDR3 protein is listed once, alongside the most common genes and DNA of its rows. V and J calls and clone size were set by TCRdb, not the authors. The sample yields approximately 400,000 distinct CDR3 sequences; 14% to 15% were counted once. The top ten clonotypes cover approximately 7.8% of the sample.

General conclusions and limits of the study: Preferential use of TRBV28, TRBJ1-2 and TRBJ2-5 was observed in persistent disease, whereas TRBV20-1 and TRBJ2-1 were favored in newly diagnosed disease. Only the TCR beta chain was sequenced and analyzed. Persistent patients shared more public clonotypes among themselves (around 3,000) than newly diagnosed patients did (about 970). Only peripheral blood was studied, because thyroid tissue, the primary lesion, was inaccessible. The small sample size was acknowledged by the authors as a limitation that may reduce accuracy. Persistent Graves' disease patients showed lower TCR Shannon entropy and fewer highly expanded clones than newly diagnosed patients, suggesting clonal expansion.

The germline V gene encodes CDR1 SGHTA and CDR2 FQGNSA. At the junction V is shortened by 4 bases and J by 3 bases, with 16 bases in between. Taken from cysteine to phenylalanine, the CDR3 has 15 residues. Just the 45-base CDR3 DNA is kept, in frame starting at base 1. The same data also contributed to another study, on T cells in Graves' hyperthyroidism and ophthalmopathy. The second paper further reports: Stable Graves' hyperthyroidism was defined as the absence of progression to ophthalmopathy over 18 months of follow-up. Hyperthyroidism patients were newly diagnosed, with disease duration under 2 months, and aged 18 to 65 years. Patients with uncontrolled infections, other autoimmune diseases, pregnancy or lactation were excluded. Diagnoses relied on clinical symptoms, serum thyroxine and TRAb, thyroid ultrasound and orbital computed tomography. A first-round RT-PCR of the TCR CDR3 used the HTBI primer set with the Qiagen OneStep RT-PCR kit. Most expanded thyroid clonotypes (frequency above 0.001) were also detected in blood, suggesting blood repertoires may reflect thyroid immune responses. In cross-validation, a model built on a 13 V-J signature told ophthalmopathy apart from stable hyperthyroidism with approximately 90% sensitivity and roughly 82% specificity, and in testing the same model reached 80%/75%. During validation, the model predicted progression to ophthalmopathy a median of approximately 6.5 months ahead of onset, with more than 55% sensitivity and roughly 72% specificity. To identify TCR V-J signatures that set the groups apart, the researchers used a discovery cohort of 100 patients, made up of 43 with Graves' ophthalmopathy and about 60 with stable Graves' hyperthyroidism. An independent validation cohort of some 18 hyperthyroidism patients and about 16 patients who later progressed to ophthalmopathy tested prospective prediction of ophthalmopathy. The roughly 100 discovery patients were divided at random into training and test sets in a 7:3 ratio. In over five Graves' hyperthyroidism patients, the study also compared T-cell repertoires from thyroid tissue with T-cell repertoires from blood. Following sampling, methimazole starting at 30 mg daily was given to hyperthyroidism patients, and high-dose intravenous methylprednisolone was given to ophthalmopathy patients. Libraries were constructed in a second round of multiplex PCR, after which size selection and purification were performed. Paired-end sequencing of the libraries was performed with 100 bp reads on an Illumina HiSeq2000. SOAPnuke was used to process the raw data, removing reads that contained adapters or uncalled bases, had a mean Phred below 15, or lacked an exact match to the constant primer or identifier. High-quality paired reads were merged using COPE v1.2.5, and each unique nucleotide sequence was defined as a clonotype. MiTCR v1.1 was used to align clonotypes to the IMGT TRBV, TRBD and TRBJ reference segments. Only V-J combinations with frequency above 0.0001, covering 99% to 99.2% of repertoires, were analysed. The TCS score was defined as the ratio of F50 (clonal expansion) to E x V (chaos), calculated using BLOSUM62-based TCRdist between CDR3 peptides within each V-J. Welch's t-statistics and random forest reduced roughly 530 V-J features to 10 to 15, which were used in a naive Bayes classifier (R e1071). No statistical method was used to fix the sample size in advance, and group allocation was not hidden from the investigators. The paper describes TCR Vbeta CDR3 sequencing of 135 peripheral blood samples, made up of fewer than 50 ophthalmopathy patients, 70 to 75 hyperthyroidism patients and 17 progressor patients.

The chain joins TRBV7-2 to TRBJ2-7; matching of 5 bases hints at TRBD2 as the D gene. Specimen: peripheral blood mononuclear cells (PBMCs), collected at new diagnosis, from a patient treated with antithyroid drugs. This receptor was identified in a middle-aged woman with Graves disease. Donor details come from another sample of the same person, matched by shared clones. Here the CDR3 is given as CASSYSASTLYEQYF. The bases read TGTGCCAGCAGCTATAGCGCGTCCACCCTCTACGAGCAGTACTTC.